Shown below are 21 T cell receptor beta chains from a single sample sequenced in a study of neurological immune-mediated disorders. TCRdb passed the 5' RACE reads through MiXCR, listing each CDR3 protein once. The repertoire includes around 52,000 distinct CDR3 sequences, over 4.5% of them detected once, and 1.3% to 1.5% sits in the top ten. The sequenced sample consisted of CD4+ T cells from blood. These receptors all come from a woman in her late teens or twenties with multiple sclerosis.

This clonotype was counted at least ten times. The chain uses TRBV20-1 and TRBJ2-5, with 11 positions matching TRBD2. CDR1 is DFQATT, CDR2 SNEGSKA, per germline (reference sequence). This CDR3 has 15 amino acids. Here the CDR3 reads CSAFQGLAARETQYF. CDR3 coding DNA: TGCAGCGCCTTTCAGGGACTAGCGGCCCGGGAGACCCAGTACTTC.

This clonotype came up many times. This chain connects TRBV20-1 to TRBJ2-3; no reliable D call. This CDR3 contains 13 residues. The germline V gene encodes CDR1 DFQATT and CDR2 SNEGSKA (reference sequence). Trimming shortened V by 2 bases and J by 1 base, and 7 bases separated the two germline ends. For the CDR3, the DNA is TGCAGTGCTAGACTAGAAGGCACAGATACGCAGTATTTT. Translated: CSARLEGTDTQYF.

This clonotype was detected only a few times. The chain recombines TRBV5-1 with TRBJ1-2; D is uncertain. The length of the CDR3 is 13 residues. V shed 0 bases and J shed 2 bases, with 5 bases lying between them. Germline values: CDR1 SGHRS, CDR2 YFSETQ. The CDR3 nucleotides are TGCGCCAGCAGCTTGGATGAGAACTATGGCTACACCTTC. It translates to CASSLDENYGYTF.

This chain joins TRBV6-6 and TRBJ2-7; a weak D match, TRBD1 (5 bases). The CDR3 consists of 14 residues. The V gene lost 2 bases and the J gene lost 2 bases, with 10 bases spanning the gap. Germline CDR1 MNHNY, CDR2 SVGAGI (reference sequence). The CDR3 reads CASSYRTWPYEQYF. The CDR3 nucleotides are TGTGCCAGCAGTTACAGGACATGGCCCTACGAGCAGTACTTC.

This clonotype has ten or more counts. The chain links TRBV30 to TRBJ2-7; TRBD1 matches 7 bases. J was trimmed by 5 bases and V by 0 bases; bases with no gene match: 7. CDR3 size: 14 residues. Germline assignment: CDR1 GTSNPN and CDR2 SVGIG (reference sequence). CDR3 residues: CAWSVLRGGDEQYF. As DNA, the CDR3 is TGTGCCTGGAGTGTACTAAGAGGGGGCGACGAGCAGTACTTC.

Only one count was recorded for this clonotype. This chain links TRBV12-3 or TRBV12-4 with TRBJ2-3; 10 nucleotides align to TRBD2. Unmatched junction bases numbered 2, after V lost 3 bases and J lost 2 bases. This CDR3 is 15 amino acids long. The CDR3 DNA is TGTGCCAGCAGTTTGACTAGCGGGCACACAGATACGCAGTATTTT. Translating gives CASSLTSGHTDTQYF.

This clonotype appeared many times. Here the CDR3 reads CASSLALARAYEQYF. The CDR3 DNA is TGTGCCAGCAGCTTAGCCCTAGCGCGAGCTTACGAGCAGTACTTC. The chain combines TRBV7-2 with TRBJ2-7; possible D gene TRBD2, 6 bases. Deletions cut 0 bases from V and 4 bases from J, with 13 bases between. CDR3 length: 15 residues. CDR1 is SGHTA and CDR2 is FQGNSA in the germline V gene.

This clonotype was counted ten times or more. The rearrangement uses TRBV20-1 and TRBJ1-3; D gene uncertain. V dropped 1 base and J dropped 0 bases, with 10 bases sitting between them. The CDR3 is 15 amino acids. In germline, CDR1 is DFQATT, CDR2 SNEGSKA (reference sequence). CDR3 sequence: CSARGDRRSGNTIYF. The CDR3, as DNA: TGCAGTGCTAGAGGGGATCGCCGCTCTGGAAACACCATATATTTT.

This clonotype has at least ten counts. The chain has TRBV20-1 and TRBJ1-2; 10 bases fit TRBD1. Trimming cost V 5 bases and J 7 bases; bases outside gene matches: 10. The CDR3 spans 14 residues. Germline loops: CDR1 DFQATT, CDR2 SNEGSKA (reference sequence). This CDR3 reads CSAVRQGAGGGYTF. The CDR3 DNA reads as TGCAGTGCTGTTAGACAGGGGGCCGGAGGTGGCTACACCTTC.

At least ten counts were recorded for this clonotype. The chain joins TRBV19 to TRBJ2-1; no reliable D call. The CDR3 has 14 amino acids. CDR1 and CDR2 from the germline V gene are LNHDA and SQIVND (reference sequence). Trimming removed 10 bases from V and 0 bases from J, with 13 bases in between. Written as DNA, the CDR3 is TGTGCCACCAAGGTACAAAGCTCCTACAATGAGCAGTTCTTC. This translates into CATKVQSSYNEQFF.

This clonotype has at least ten counts. V usage is TRBV5-1 and J usage is TRBJ1-2; TRBD1 matches at 7 bases. Trimming at V came to 4 bases and at J to 6 bases, leaving 15 bases not matched to a gene. The CDR3 consists of 16 residues. Looked up from germline, CDR1 is SGHRS and CDR2 is YFSETQ. The CDR3 loop is CASSDPTGPKDHGYTF. The DNA for the CDR3 is TGCGCCAGCAGCGATCCGACAGGGCCTAAGGACCATGGCTACACCTTC.

This clonotype was seen a handful of times. This rearrangement joins TRBV7-9 to TRBJ1-1; no reliable D call. V shed 5 bases and J shed 1 base, with 14 bases lying between them. In germline, CDR1 is SEHNR, CDR2 FQNEAQ (reference sequence). The CDR3 has 15 amino acids. The CDR3, as DNA: TGTGCCAGCAGCAGACCACCGGGAGAGAACACTGAAGCTTTCTTT. Translating it yields CASSRPPGENTEAFF.

This clonotype was detected ten times or more. The V call is TRBV6-1, the J call TRBJ2-2; D unclear. V was cut by 2 bases and J by 13 bases, with 11 bases left in between. CDR1 is MNHNS and CDR2 is SASEGT in the germline V gene. The CDR3 runs 12 residues. The CDR3 region is CASSERTVMLFF. The CDR3 DNA sequence: TGTGCCAGCAGTGAACGTACGGTTATGCTGTTTTTT.

Worth noting for this clonotype: A read error may account for a junction end that differs from germline. V usage is TRBV30 and J usage is TRBJ1-1; D unclear. The CDR3 is 13 residues long. The germline CDR1 and CDR2 sequences are GTSNPN and SVGIG (reference sequence). In nucleotides, the CDR3 is TGTGCCTGGACTGTAGTAAGTAGCACTGAAGCTTCCTTT. Its protein product is CAWTVVSSTEASF.

This clonotype was counted ten times or more. The rearrangement links TRBV12-3 or TRBV12-4 to TRBJ1-1; D remains ambiguous. Trimming removed 4 bases at V and 5 bases at J, with 11 bases between. This CDR3 has 13 amino acids. Here the CDR3 DNA reads TGTGCCAGCAGTTCCTCGGGGAGGACTGAAGCTTTCTTT. Residues: CASSSSGRTEAFF.

The chain recombines TRBV20-1 with TRBJ2-7; TRBD1 agrees at 12 bases. Germline V lookup: CDR1 DFQATT, CDR2 SNEGSKA (reference sequence). The CDR3 contains 15 residues. The trim removed 6 bases at V and 6 bases at J, leaving 12 bases unmatched. The CDR3 sequence is CSASPGQGALFEQYF. The CDR3 DNA follows: TGCAGTGCCTCGCCGGGACAGGGGGCTCTCTTCGAGCAGTACTTC.

This clonotype was recorded many times. The rearrangement links TRBV12-3 or TRBV12-4 to TRBJ1-1; D uncertain. The CDR3 consists of 18 residues. Trimming removed 3 bases from V and 1 base from J, with 21 bases in between. The CDR3 DNA sequence: TGTGCCAGCAGTTTTGGGAGCCGAATGGCCCCTCCGAACACTGAAGCTTTCTTT. Amino acid sequence: CASSFGSRMAPPNTEAFF.

In its sample, this clonotype was seen many times. This chain links TRBV5-1 with TRBJ2-3, with 10 positions matching TRBD2. In germline, CDR1 is SGHRS, CDR2 YFSETQ. CDR3 size: 17 residues. Unmatched junction bases numbered 9, after V lost 2 bases and J lost 3 bases. CDR3 amino acids: CASSFGTIAGGTDTQYF. The CDR3 nucleotides are TGCGCCAGCAGCTTCGGGACTATAGCGGGAGGAACAGATACGCAGTATTTT.

This clonotype has a count of ten or more. The V and J genes are TRBV20-1 and TRBJ1-5; weak D call: TRBD1 (5 bases). With 3 bases removed from V and 0 bases from J, the gap between germline ends came to 18 bases. The CDR3 has 17 residues. Germline CDR1 DFQATT, CDR2 SNEGSKA (reference sequence). CDR3 protein: CSASYGSAGYSNQPQHF. The CDR3, as DNA: TGCAGTGCTAGTTACGGGAGCGCAGGGTATAGCAATCAGCCCCAGCATTTT.

This clonotype was detected many times. The chain employs TRBV20-1 and TRBJ1-2; D ambiguous. Germline values: CDR1 DFQATT, CDR2 SNEGSKA (reference sequence). Trimming pared 1 base from V and 4 bases from J, leaving 10 bases between. The CDR3 has 13 residues. The CDR3 sequence is CSARADVRYGYTF. DNA for the CDR3: TGCAGTGCTAGAGCGGACGTGCGCTATGGCTACACCTTC.

In this sample, this clonotype turned up many times. This chain connects TRBV6-5 to TRBJ2-3; TRBD1 aligns across 8 bases. Losses at the gene ends were 4 bases for V and 1 base for J; bases not matched to a gene: 4. The germline gives CDR1 MNHEY, CDR2 SVGAGI. The CDR3 contains 15 residues. This CDR3 reads CASSSRTGRTDTQYF. The CDR3 coding sequence is TGTGCCAGCAGTTCGCGGACAGGGCGCACAGATACGCAGTATTTT.